This T cell receptor (beta chain) was recovered during a study of cytomegalovirus exposure and HLA in healthy donors. The CDR3 is 15 residues long. CDR1 is SEHNR and CDR2 is FQNEAQ in the germline V gene (reference sequence). The V gene end was trimmed by 5 bases and the J gene end by 1 base; junction bases not matched to a gene: 3. PCR was performed using 60 Vbeta and 13 Jbeta primers. The protocol was immunoSEQ multiplex PCR, while the TCRdb copy is restricted to in-frame clones and leaves out a portion. The sample holds 180,000 or so clones, more than 65% seen once. The chain joins TRBV7-9 to TRBJ2-2, with 8 bases matching TRBD2. This TCR was sampled from a female donor in good health and CMV-seronegative. Sequencing input: PBMCs. CDR3 in amino acids: CASSPAGGNTGELFF. The DNA for the CDR3 is TGTGCCAGCAGCCCCGCGGGGGGGAACACCGGGGAGCTGTTTTTT.